The source of this T cell receptor beta chain is a study of a mutant IDH1 vaccine in newly diagnosed glioma. Specified time point: week 47, end of study. The study gave 300 ug of mutant IDH1 20-mer peptide per vaccine dose, with topical imiquimod. The method was immunoSEQ multiplex PCR; TCRdb's version includes in-frame clones alone and lacks a portion of them. The data show roughly 34,000 clones, 80% to 95% seen once. Notes on this clone: What it binds is unknown. A junction end diverges from the germline sequence, so it may reflect a read error.

Germline CDR1 and CDR2: SNHLY and FYNNEI. The CDR3 sequence is 15 residues long. The clonotype originates from a woman aged 40-49 years with glioma. J is TRBJ1-4 and V is TRBV2, with D maybe TRBD1 (5 bases). The sample was PBMCs, taken from a glioma patient whose treatment included an IDH1 peptide vaccine. For the CDR3, the DNA is TGTGCCAGCAGTGAGGGGCGCTTGAAGCCGGGCCGCGGGAGTTTT. Its translation is CASSEGRLKPGRGSF.